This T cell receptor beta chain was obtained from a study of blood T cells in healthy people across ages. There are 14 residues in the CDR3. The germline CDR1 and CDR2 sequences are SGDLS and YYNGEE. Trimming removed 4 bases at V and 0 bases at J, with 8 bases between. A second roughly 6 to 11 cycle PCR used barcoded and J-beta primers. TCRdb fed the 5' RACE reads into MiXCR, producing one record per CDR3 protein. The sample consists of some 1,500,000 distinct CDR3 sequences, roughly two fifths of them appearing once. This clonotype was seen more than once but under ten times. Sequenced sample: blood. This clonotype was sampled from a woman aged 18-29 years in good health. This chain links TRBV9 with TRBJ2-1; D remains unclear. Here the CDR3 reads CASSKAPSYNEQFF. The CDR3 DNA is TGTGCCAGCAGCAAGGCCCCCTCCTACAATGAGCAGTTCTTC.